The 10 T cell receptor beta chains in this list originate from one sample, sequenced in a study of blood T cell repertoires in COVID-19. Repertoires were generated with immunoSEQ multiplex PCR, while TCRdb's copy carries only in-frame clones and drops some. Of 200,000 to 250,000 clones in the sample, almost 90% are singletons; the top ten hold about 14%. Sequencing was carried out using PBMCs or T cells enriched from blood (not recorded which). Receptors originate from a woman between 50 and 59 years old with acute COVID-19.

The gene calls are TRBV23-1 and TRBJ2-1; TRBD2 aligns across 8 bases. TRBV23-1 is treated as an ORF (open reading frame) with a function not yet certain. The CDR3 is made up of 16 amino acids. With V trimmed by 3 bases and J by 8 bases, 12 bases remained unmatched. Here the CDR3 reads CASSHPGLVPWDEQFF. Written as DNA, the CDR3 is TGCGCCAGCAGTCACCCGGGACTAGTTCCCTGGGATGAGCAGTTCTTC.

The V gene is TRBV21-1, the J gene TRBJ1-5; TRBD1, the table's D call, was not compared with the DNA. TRBV21-1 is classified as a pseudogene. The CDR3 covers 17 residues. The CDR3 DNA sequence: TGTGCCAGCAGGGGGTTAAACAGGGGTGATAGCAATCAGCCCCAGCATTTT. Its protein is CASRGLNRGDSNQPQHF.

The V gene is TRBV12-3 or TRBV12-4, the J gene TRBJ1-3; no firm D call. V shed 6 bases and J shed 4 bases, with 10 bases lying between them. CDR3 length: 13 residues. DNA for the CDR3: TGTGCCAGCAGCTCCCTATGGGGAAACACCATATATTTT. Its protein product is CASSSLWGNTIYF.

The chain employs TRBV6-4 and TRBJ1-1, with a weak D call TRBD1 (5 bases). This CDR3 is 14 amino acids long. The V and J ends lost 0 bases and 4 bases respectively, with 9 bases between them. In germline, CDR1 is MRHNA, CDR2 SNTAGT. The CDR3 sequence is CASSDSGGTTEAFF. The CDR3 region has the DNA TGTGCCAGCAGTGACTCAGGAGGGACCACTGAAGCTTTCTTT.

This sequence joins TRBV13 and TRBJ1-3, with 7 bases fitting TRBD1. CDR1 and CDR2 from the germline V gene are PRHDT and FYEKMQ (reference sequence). Germline trimming cut 4 bases from V and 4 bases from J; bases unmatched to any gene: 4. The CDR3 is 14 residues long. As DNA, the CDR3 is TGTGCCAGCAGCTCGGACAGGTACGGAAACACCATATATTTT. This codes for CASSSDRYGNTIYF.

The chain joins TRBV24-1 to TRBJ2-1, with a possible D match to TRBD2 (6 bases). This CDR3 is built from 16 residues. Between the trimmed V and J ends, which lost 2 bases and 1 base, there was a span of 11 bases. The V gene's germline CDR1 is KGHDR and CDR2 SFDVKD. The CDR3 region is CATSDYLAGSYNEQFF. DNA for the CDR3: TGTGCCACCAGTGATTATCTGGCGGGGTCCTACAATGAGCAGTTCTTC.

V usage is TRBV7-9 and J usage is TRBJ1-2; D might be TRBD1 (6 bases). The CDR3 totals 16 residues. Germline V gene lookup returns CDR1 SEHNR and CDR2 FQNEAQ (reference sequence). V shed 5 bases and J shed 4 bases, with 20 bases lying between them. As DNA, the CDR3 is TGTGCCAGCAGCCCCATCTTCGGCCAGGGGTCCTATGGCTACACCTTC. The encoded protein is CASSPIFGQGSYGYTF.

The chain is built from TRBV28 and TRBJ2-5; no clear D gene. V lost 7 bases to trimming and J lost 0 bases, with 9 bases between them. CDR3 length: 13 amino acids. The germline V gene has CDR1 MDHEN and CDR2 SYDVKM. CDR3 nucleotides: TGTGCCAGCACCCTCGCGTACCAAGAGACCCAGTACTTC. Protein sequence: CASTLAYQETQYF.

This chain uses TRBV28 with TRBJ1-1; no reliable D call. This CDR3 region has 13 residues. V lost 5 bases, J lost 7 bases, and 14 bases lay in between. The germline gives CDR1 MDHEN, CDR2 SYDVKM. CDR3 in DNA: TGTGCCAGCAGTCGGTACTCCGCGAGTGAAGCTTTCTTT. Its protein product is CASSRYSASEAFF.

The V and J genes are TRBV7-8 and TRBJ2-7, with a possible D match to TRBD1 (5 bases). The CDR3 is made up of 14 amino acids. Trimming removed 1 base at V and 4 bases at J, with 11 bases between. The germline V gene has CDR1 SGHVS and CDR2 FQNEAQ. The CDR3 bases are TGTGCCAGCAGCTTAGGCAGGGTTGGTTACGAGCAGTACTTC. It specifies CASSLGRVGYEQYF.